This TCR beta chain comes out of a study of cytomegalovirus exposure and HLA in healthy donors. Study outcomes and limitations: Researchers catalogued 164 TCR beta chains as cytomegalovirus-associated. Reportedly, HLA-A and HLA-B alleles of most subjects were accurately predicted from TCR beta. The study found most TCR sequences rare, yet found some public TCRs in many donors.

With regard to this clone: Its antigen is unknown.

Trimming stripped 2 bases from V and 0 bases from J, with 11 bases between. The germline V gene encodes CDR1 MNHNS and CDR2 SASEGT. The CDR3 consists of 16 residues. PCR involved 60 Vbeta and 13 Jbeta primers. Original processing methods: Unique TCR beta chains numbered approximately 80 million in a later analysis, with around 10 million shared. Clones were sequenced by immunoSEQ multiplex PCR, and TCRdb holds only the in-frame ones, with some missing. D and trimming come from the DNA, and the V and J calls and clone size come from that table. The table shows 95,000 to 150,000 clones, with approximately 15% occurring only once.

This clonotype was obtained from a woman aged 18-29 years in good health and CMV-seronegative. The chain joins TRBV6-1 to TRBJ1-5; D is ambiguous. The sequenced sample was PBMCs. The DNA of the CDR3 is TGTGCCAGCAGTGAACCAACAGCCCGTAGCAATCAGCCCCAGCATTTT. Protein product: CASSEPTARSNQPQHF.